The TCR beta chain described here comes from a study of blood T cell repertoires in COVID-19. As for the study in general: Both acute and convalescent COVID-19 samples were obtained from the United States, Italy and Spain. The cDNA or gDNA used as material had been derived from T cells, B-cell-depleted T cells, or PBMCs.

Germline CDR1 reads KGHDR; CDR2 reads SFDVKD. Deletions cut 4 bases from V and 8 bases from J, with 10 bases between. CDR3 length: 12 amino acids. During active infection, Seattle patients enrolled and were then monitored through disease. Profiled with immunoSEQ multiplex PCR; TCRdb holds only in-frame clones, not every one. The top ten hold around 6% of the sample, which has some 180,000 clones, roughly 80% seen once. The clonotype originates from a middle-aged woman with COVID-19, enrolled during active disease. Material: peripheral blood. The V and J genes are TRBV24-1 and TRBJ1-1; D is uncertain. This chain's CDR3 is CATSDGLSEAFF. For the CDR3, the DNA is TGTGCCACCAGTGACGGACTCTCGGAAGCTTTCTTT.